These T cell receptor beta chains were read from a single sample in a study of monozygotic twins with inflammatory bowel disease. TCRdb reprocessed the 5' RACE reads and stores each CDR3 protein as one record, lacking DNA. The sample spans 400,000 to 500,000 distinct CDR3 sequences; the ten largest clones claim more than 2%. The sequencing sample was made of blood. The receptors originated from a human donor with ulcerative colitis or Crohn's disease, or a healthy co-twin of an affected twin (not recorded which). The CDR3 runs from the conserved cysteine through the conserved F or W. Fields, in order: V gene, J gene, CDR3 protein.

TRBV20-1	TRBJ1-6	CSAARTESYNSPLHF
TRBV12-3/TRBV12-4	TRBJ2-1	CASTLAGGRSYNEQFF
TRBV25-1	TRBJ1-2	CASSALTGNDYTF
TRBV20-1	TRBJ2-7	CSARPSGPATEQYF
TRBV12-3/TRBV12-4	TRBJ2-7	CASSLAGLAIHEQYF
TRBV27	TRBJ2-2	CASSLLGGYTGELFF
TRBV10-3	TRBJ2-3	CAISPSGGFGDTQYF
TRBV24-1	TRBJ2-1	CATSDSGGGLYNEQFF
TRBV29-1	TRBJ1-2	CSVDNNPQGGGYGYTF
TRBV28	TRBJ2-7	CASSLDRDSSYEQYF
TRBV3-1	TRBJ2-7	CASRGDLQLPSYEQYF
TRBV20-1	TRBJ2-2	CSADRGRTGELFF
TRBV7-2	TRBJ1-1	CASSFDRGKSTEAFF
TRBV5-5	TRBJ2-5	CASSRYFRDRVLGETQYF
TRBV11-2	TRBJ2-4	CASSLEAGVAKNIQYF
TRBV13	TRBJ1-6	CASSRDRGWNSPLHF
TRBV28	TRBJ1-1	CASSLEGTANTEAFF
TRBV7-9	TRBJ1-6	CASSRQGLDTLHF
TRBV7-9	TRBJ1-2	CASSFTDRGTGYTF
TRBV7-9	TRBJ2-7	CASSLLGVDEQYF
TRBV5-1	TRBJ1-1	CASSTQGQNTEAFF
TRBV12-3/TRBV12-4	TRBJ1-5	CASSTQGGSGNQPQHF
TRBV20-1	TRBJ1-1	CSAKAVRAKNTEAFF
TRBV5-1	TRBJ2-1	CASSSPDSYDEQFF
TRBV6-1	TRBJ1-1	CASRHVGNWHTEAFF
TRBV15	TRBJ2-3	CATSRAGYRDTQYF
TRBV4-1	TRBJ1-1	CASSQDNSFFSNTEAFF
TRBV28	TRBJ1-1	CASMGTPIMNTEAFF
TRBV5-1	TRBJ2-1	CASTQGYYNEQFF
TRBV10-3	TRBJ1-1	CANSEQSDSTEAFF
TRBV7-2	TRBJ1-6	CASSLSGTPLHF
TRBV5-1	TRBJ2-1	CASSLRTADNEQFF
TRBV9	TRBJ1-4	CASSVTGGTNEKLIF
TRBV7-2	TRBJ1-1	CASSSNRKNTEAFF
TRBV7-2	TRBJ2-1	CASSRETSGSYNEQFF
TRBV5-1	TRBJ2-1	CATSGSSYNEQFF
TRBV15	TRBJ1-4	CATSRFRQIATNEKLFF